This note documents a single T cell receptor beta chain sequence. This CDR3 region has 15 residues. V was pared by 1 base and J by 5 bases, with 14 bases between. Germline V lookup: CDR1 MNHNS, CDR2 SASEGT. The data originate from a study of blood T cell repertoires in COVID-19. Study details: From T cells, B-cell-depleted T cells, or PBMCs came the material, which was cDNA or gDNA.

Original analysis: Amplification from reference gene primers served as the basis for estimated nucleated cell counts. The method was immunoSEQ multiplex PCR; TCRdb's version includes in-frame clones alone and lacks a portion of them. From that table come the V and J calls and clone size; the DNA was used to work out D and trimming. Counted here are 200,000 or so clones, roughly nine tenths occurring once; the ten biggest clones make up about 6.5%. What was sequenced was peripheral blood. This clonotype was sampled from a man aged 55 to 69 who had recovered from COVID-19. The chain carries TRBV6-1 and TRBJ1-2; D possibly corresponds to TRBD1 (5 bases). In nucleotides, the CDR3 is TGTGCCAGCAGTGAAGGGGGCCTGGGAAATTATGGCTACACCTTC. This gives the protein CASSEGGLGNYGYTF.